Shown below are 3 T cell receptor beta chains from a single sample sequenced in a study of T-cell memory formation after mild COVID-19. Via MiXCR, TCRdb re-called the 5' RACE reads, giving one row per CDR3 protein. The table includes 390,000 or so distinct CDR3 sequences, 16% detected once. The source material was PBMCs or a T cell subset sorted from them (not recorded which). The receptors here all came from a man aged 18 to 35 who had mild COVID-19 (a few samples of this study predate the infection). Cell type and time point are not known.

This chain connects TRBV4-2 to TRBJ2-5; D perhaps matches TRBD2 (5 bases). From germline, CDR1 is LGHNA and CDR2 YNFKEQ. The germline V and J ends were trimmed by 4 bases and 1 base, with 16 bases remaining between them. The CDR3 has 16 amino acids. For the CDR3, the DNA is TGTGCCAGCAGCCTTCTAGGCGAGGGCCCCCAAGAGACCCAGTACTTC. It specifies CASSLLGEGPQETQYF.

CDR3 in amino acids: CASSPQYPRGYTDTQYF. DNA for the CDR3: TGTGCCAGCAGCCCACAATACCCGAGGGGGTACACAGATACGCAGTATTTT. V usage is TRBV7-2 and J usage is TRBJ2-3; possible D gene TRBD1, 6 bases. CDR1 SGHTA and CDR2 FQGNSA come from the germline V gene. With 5 bases removed from V and 2 bases from J, the gap between germline ends came to 20 bases. The CDR3 has 17 amino acids. The full variable domain, with the rest looked up from reference TRBV7-2 and TRBJ2-3, is GAGVSQSPSNKVTEKGKDVELRCDPISGHTALYWYRQSLGQGLEFLIYFQGNSAPDKSGLPSDRFSAERTGGSVSTLTIQRTQQEDSAVYLCASSPQYPRGYTDTQYFGPGTRLTVL.

This clonotype was counted only a few times. This chain links TRBV3-2 with TRBJ2-7; TRBD1, the D gene given by the table, was not confirmed from the DNA. TRBV3-2 is described as a pseudogene. This CDR3 comprises 14 residues. CDR3 amino acids: CASSQDRTGTEQYV. CDR3 DNA: TGTGCCAGCAGCCAAGATCGTACAGGGACCGAGCAGTACGTC.